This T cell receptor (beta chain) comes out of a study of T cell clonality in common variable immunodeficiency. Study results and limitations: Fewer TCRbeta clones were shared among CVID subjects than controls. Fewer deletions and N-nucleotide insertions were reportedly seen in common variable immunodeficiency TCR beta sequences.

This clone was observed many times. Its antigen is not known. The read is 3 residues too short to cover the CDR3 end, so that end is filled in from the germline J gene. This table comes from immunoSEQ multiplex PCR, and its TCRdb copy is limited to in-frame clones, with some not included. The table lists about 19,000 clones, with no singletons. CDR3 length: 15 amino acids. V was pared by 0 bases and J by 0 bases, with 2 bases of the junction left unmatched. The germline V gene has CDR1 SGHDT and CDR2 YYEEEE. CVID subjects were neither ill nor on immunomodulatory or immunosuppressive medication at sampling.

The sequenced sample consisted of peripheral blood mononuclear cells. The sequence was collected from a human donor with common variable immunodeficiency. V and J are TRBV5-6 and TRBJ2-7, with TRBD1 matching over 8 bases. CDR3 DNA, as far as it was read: TGTGCCAGCAGCTTGGGGACAGGGTTCTCCTACGAG. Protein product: CASSLGTGFSYE. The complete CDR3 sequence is CASSLGTGFSYEQYF.